This T cell receptor (beta chain) was identified in a study of T cell changes during pregnancy in multiple sclerosis. The method was immunoSEQ multiplex PCR; TCRdb's version includes in-frame clones alone and lacks a portion of them. This sample has tens of thousands of clones, with roughly 92% found just once. Germline CDR1 MGHRA, CDR2 YSYEKL. The CDR3 is 15 amino acids. With 1 base removed from V and 4 bases from J, the gap between germline ends came to 14 bases. The sequenced sample was peripheral blood, obtained after pregnancy. The chain uses TRBV4-1 and TRBJ2-7; maybe TRBD1 (6 bases). The sequence was obtained from a female donor with multiple sclerosis, enrolled in a pregnancy study. The CDR3: CASSQGPGDRYEQYF. DNA of the CDR3: TGCGCCAGCAGCCAAGGGCCAGGGGACCGGTACGAGCAGTACTTC.